The rows below give T cell receptor beta chains drawn from one sample of a study of OX40 agonist ivuxolimab in advanced cancers. The assay was immunoSEQ multiplex PCR, and TCRdb's table has in-frame clones only and misses some. The table includes about 100,000 clones, roughly 90% detected once. Sequences were derived from CD4+ or CD8+ T cells sorted from blood, sampled in a trial of the OX40 agonist ivuxolimab. These receptor sequences come from an adult with an advanced solid tumor such as melanoma, head and neck, liver or kidney cancer. CDR3s include the opening cysteine and the closing phenylalanine or tryptophan. A D gene is named only where the DNA matches it firmly. Clone size is shown for a subset of rows, as once, few, many or a class of expanded clone.

>.|TRBV10-3|.|TRBJ2-1
CAIRVGGELNEQFF
TGTGCCATCAGGGTCGGGGGAGAACTCAATGAGCAGTTCTTC
>.|TRBV28|.|TRBJ2-7
CASNPQGSIYEQYF
TGTGCCAGCAATCCACAGGGTTCAATCTACGAGCAGTACTTC
>.|TRBV6-5|.|TRBJ2-7
CASSYGATDSYEQYF
TGTGCCAGCAGTTACGGTGCTACGGACTCCTACGAGCAGTACTTC
>.|TRBV6-4|.|TRBJ1-5
CASSDSGNQPQHF
TGTGCCAGCAGTGACTCAGGGAATCAGCCCCAGCATTTT
>.|TRBV2|.|TRBJ1-2
CASSSSTTINYGYTF
TGTGCCAGCAGTTCTTCCACGACAATTAACTATGGCTACACCTTC
>.|TRBV6-4|TRBD2|TRBJ2-1
CASSSGTSGDNEQFF
TGTGCCAGCAGCTCCGGGACTAGCGGGGACAATGAGCAGTTCTTC
>.|TRBV5-1|.|TRBJ2-7
CASSLEGLRGEQYF
TGCGCCAGCAGCTTGGAAGGTCTACGCGGCGAGCAGTACTTC
>.|TRBV19|.|TRBJ1-2
CASTPDGAGRYGYTF
TGTGCCAGTACCCCGGACGGGGCAGGACGTTATGGCTACACCTTC
>once|TRBV11-2|TRBD2|TRBJ2-3
CASSFTETSGGAVYTQYF
TGTGCCAGCAGCTTTACAGAAACTAGCGGGGGGGCTGTTTATACGCAGTATTTT
>.|TRBV27|TRBD2|TRBJ2-1
CASKGGSGEILSSYNEQFF
TGTGCCAGCAAAGGAGGCAGCGGGGAAATACTGAGCTCCTACAATGAGCAGTTCTTC
>once|TRBV29-1|.|TRBJ1-2
CSVETGGAIRGYTF
TGCAGCGTTGAGACCGGGGGCGCGATCCGGGGCTACACCTTC
>.|TRBV7-2|.|TRBJ2-3
CASSPMSGDTQYF
TGTGCCAGCAGCCCTATGTCCGGCGATACGCAGTATTTT
>.|TRBV7-2|.|TRBJ1-6
CASSRGGGNSPLHF
TGTGCCAGCAGCAGGGGAGGGGGTAATTCACCCCTCCACTTT
>few|TRBV5-6|.|TRBJ1-3
CASSLAGGGNTIYF
TGTGCCAGCAGCTTGGCAGGAGGTGGAAACACCATATATTTT
>.|TRBV7-8|.|TRBJ1-2
CASSDEVYGYTF
TGTGCCAGCAGCGACGAGGTCTATGGCTACACCTTC
>.|TRBV28|.|TRBJ2-3
CASRGGTDTQYF
TGTGCCAGCAGAGGAGGCACAGATACGCAGTATTTT
>.|TRBV2|.|TRBJ2-6
CASSRIGSGANVLTF
TGTGCCAGCAGCCGTATAGGCTCTGGGGCCAACGTCCTGACTTTC
>.|TRBV7-7|.|TRBJ2-5
CASSPLGVGQETQYF
TGTGCCAGCAGCCCCTTGGGGGTGGGCCAGGAGACCCAGTACTTC
>.|TRBV9|.|TRBJ1-5
CASSKGGDSNQPQHF
TGTGCCAGCAGCAAGGGCGGTGATAGCAATCAGCCCCAGCATTTT
>.|TRBV6-1|TRBD1|TRBJ1-1
CASSEQGAIPVNTEAFF
TGTGCCAGCAGTGAACAGGGGGCCATACCCGTGAACACTGAAGCTTTCTTT
>.|TRBV10-3|.|TRBJ1-3
CAISEHENTIYF
TGTGCCATCAGTGAGCATGAAAACACCATATATTTT
>.|TRBV28|.|TRBJ2-7
CASSPPPRTGFSYEQYF
TGTGCCAGCAGCCCGCCGCCCCGGACGGGCTTCTCCTACGAGCAGTACTTC
>once|TRBV28|TRBD1|TRBJ1-2
CASNKGRGMFGAGYTF
TGTGCCAGCAATAAGGGCAGGGGGATGTTTGGGGCGGGCTACACCTTC
>.|TRBV7-8|.|TRBJ1-1
CASSLGGRLYTEAFF
TGTGCCAGCAGCTTGGGGGGCAGGTTATACACTGAAGCTTTCTTT
>once|TRBV10-2|TRBD1|TRBJ2-5
CASRPGQQETQYF
TGCGCCAGCAGACCGGGACAGCAAGAGACCCAGTACTTC
>.|TRBV18|.|TRBJ1-1
CASSSGRNTEAFF
TGTGCCAGCTCATCCGGACGGAACACTGAAGCTTTCTTT
>.|TRBV28|.|TRBJ1-6
CASSLVTSPLHF
TGTGCCAGCAGTTTAGTTACTTCACCCCTCCACTTT
>once|TRBV4-3|.|TRBJ1-2
CASSHEGGLHRGYTF
TGCGCCAGCAGCCATGAGGGGGGACTTCATAGGGGCTACACCTTC
>.|TRBV25-1|.|TRBJ1-6
CASRGDSGIGSPLHF
TGTGCCAGCCGGGGAGACTCGGGGATAGGTTCACCCCTCCACTTT